This record concerns one T cell receptor (beta chain) sequence. The antigen is not known. This sample was included in a study of vaccination effects on CD4 cells after COVID-19. Study context: Post-vaccine sampling occurred a median 72 days after the second dose.

Viral peptide pools were used in the ViraFEST assay to expand antigen-specific CD4+ T cells, and sequencing came afterward. The culture ran for roughly ten days before CD4+ T cells were isolated. Participants completed two doses of the BNT162b2 or mRNA-1273 vaccine. Nucleocapsid antibodies stayed negative before and after vaccination, showing no earlier SARS-CoV-2 infection. Some 2.2 million PBMC per well received around 9.3 IU/ml IL-2 and approximately 10 ug/ml peptides in culture. It was on days 3 and 7 that half the medium was replaced with IL-2 medium. Profiling relied on immunoSEQ multiplex PCR, and the TCRdb table lists in-frame clones only, not all of them. The sample has some 68,000 clones, around 80% seen once. Losses at the gene ends were 2 bases for V and 9 bases for J; bases not matched to a gene: 5. The CDR3 loop spans 14 amino acids. Germline V gene data show CDR1 as MNHEY and CDR2 as SMNVEV (reference sequence).

This material consisted of CD4+ T cells from PBMCs cultured with HCoV-229E spike peptides, taken after COVID-19 vaccination. This clonotype was obtained from a human donor who received a COVID-19 vaccine. The rearrangement joins TRBV27 to TRBJ2-7; 12 nucleotides match TRBD1. CDR3: CASSLTGTGGPQYV. Here the CDR3 DNA reads TGTGCCAGCAGTTTAACCGGGACAGGGGGCCCGCAGTACGTC.